One sample yielded the 23 T cell receptor beta chains listed below, sequenced in a study of breast tumors, draining lymph nodes, adjacent tissues. Axillary draining lymph nodes of breast cancer patients supplied the node samples. TCRdb used MiXCR to reprocess the multiplex PCR reads, holding one entry per CDR3 protein. This table holds 150,000 to 200,000 distinct CDR3 sequences, about 30% found once. The sequenced sample consisted of axillary lymph node tissue. The receptors were sampled from a female donor with breast cancer. Some clones in this sample may be carry-over from other donors' samples.

This clonotype has just a few counts. The chain employs TRBV3-1 and TRBJ2-2, with 9 bases identical to TRBD1. There are 17 residues in the CDR3. Trimming removed 4 bases from V and 0 bases from J; junction bases left unmatched: 6. Germline V gene data show CDR1 as LGHDT and CDR2 as YNNKEL (reference sequence). The CDR3 coding sequence is TGTGCCAGCAGCCTGTACCGGGACAGGGCGAACACCGGGGAGCTGTTTTTT. Translation: CASSLYRDRANTGELFF.

This clonotype was seen a single time. J is TRBJ1-3 and V is TRBV5-4, with D uncertain. In germline, CDR1 is SGHNT, CDR2 YYREEE (reference sequence). The CDR3 is 15 amino acids. The V end was cut by 0 bases, the J end by 0 bases, with 7 bases between. CDR3 residues: CASSLGVASGNTIYF. The CDR3 DNA follows: TGTGCCAGCAGCTTGGGGGTCGCCTCTGGAAACACCATATATTTT.

This clonotype was found many times. The chain links TRBV30 to TRBJ2-3; possibly TRBD2 for D (6 bases). The CDR3 totals 16 residues. Germline V gene data show CDR1 as GTSNPN and CDR2 as SVGIG (reference sequence). The V end was cut by 2 bases, the J end by 2 bases, with 17 bases between. CDR3 amino acids: CAWSTGGSGDTDTQYF. CDR3 coding DNA: TGTGCCTGGAGTACTGGTGGTAGCGGAGACACAGATACGCAGTATTTT.

Notes on this clonotype: This may stem from a read error, because a much larger clone lies one nucleotide away. This chain links TRBV18 with TRBJ2-5; 11 bases are a match to TRBD2. From germline, CDR1 is KGHSH and CDR2 LQKENI. With 5 bases clipped from V and 0 bases from J, the junction kept 11 bases outside the gene matches. The CDR3 runs 18 residues. CDR3 DNA: TGTGCCAGCTCAGCCGACAATTTAGCGGGAGGGAACCAAGAGACCCAGTACTTC. It yields the protein CASSADNLAGGNQETQYF.

The chain recombines TRBV29-1 with TRBJ1-3; tentatively, D is TRBD1 (5 bases). Germline V gene data show CDR1 as SQVTM and CDR2 as ANQGSEA. This CDR3 is built from 16 residues. The V end was cut by 3 bases, the J end by 2 bases, with 17 bases between. The CDR3: CSVDTSGDPTGNTIYF. CDR3 nucleotide sequence: TGCAGCGTTGATACTAGCGGGGACCCAACTGGAAACACCATATATTTT.

As to this clonotype: A much larger clone sits a single nucleotide away, making a read error possible. The J gene is TRBJ2-5, the V gene TRBV6-6; 8 nucleotides match TRBD2. Germline values: CDR1 MNHNY, CDR2 SVGAGI (reference sequence). Trimming removed 6 bases from V and 3 bases from J; junction bases left unmatched: 18. This CDR3 contains 18 residues. The CDR3 coding sequence is TGTGCCAGCAGGCTAATAAAGGCGACTAGCGAGATTAAAGAGACCCAGTACTTC. Protein sequence: CASRLIKATSEIKETQYF.

This chain's CDR3 is CASSQDLSESSYNEQFF. CDR3 DNA sequence: TGTGCCAGCAGCCAAGATCTGAGCGAGAGCTCCTACAATGAGCAGTTCTTC. The chain is built from TRBV3-1 and TRBJ2-1; D not resolved. CDR1 LGHDT and CDR2 YNNKEL come from the germline V gene (reference sequence). V was pared by 0 bases and J by 0 bases, with 12 bases between. This CDR3 comprises 17 residues.

On this clonotype itself: The junction differs from germline at one of its ends, possibly a read error. The genes are TRBV6-4 and TRBJ2-6; D gene uncertain. Germline CDR1 is MRHNA and CDR2 is SNTAGT. CDR3 length: 16 residues. The DNA of the CDR3 is TGTGTCAGCAGTGGCACCACAGCGCCTGGGGCCAACGTCCTGACTTTC. This codes for CVSSGTTAPGANVLTF.

This clonotype was seen many times. The J gene is TRBJ2-3, the V gene TRBV2, with D hard to call. Trimming pared 5 bases from V and 3 bases from J, leaving 12 bases between. Looked up from germline, CDR1 is SNHLY and CDR2 is FYNNEI. This CDR3 is built from 14 residues. The CDR3 nucleotides are TGTGCCAGCAGTACGGATTCGATGACAGATACGCAGTATTTT. Translating it yields CASSTDSMTDTQYF.

This chain uses TRBV5-7 with TRBJ2-7; tentatively, D is TRBD2 (5 bases). TRBV5-7 is placed among ORFs of uncertain function. The CDR3 runs to 15 residues. V gave up 3 bases and J gave up 3 bases, with 16 bases separating them. CDR3 nucleotide sequence: TGTGCCAGCAGCTCGGTTCCCCCAACTAGCTACGAGCAGTACTTC. Protein: CASSSVPPTSYEQYF.

This clonotype has at least ten counts. V usage is TRBV5-1 and J usage is TRBJ2-1; no reliable D call. Germline CDR1 and CDR2: SGHRS and YFSETQ. The ends were cut back, 2 bases at V and 0 bases at J, with 9 bases in the middle. This CDR3 has 15 amino acids. The CDR3 here is CASSLTPSSYNEQFF. The CDR3 nucleotides read TGCGCCAGCAGCTTAACACCGAGCTCCTACAATGAGCAGTTCTTC.

This chain connects TRBV7-8 to TRBJ1-6, with TRBD1 matching over 10 bases. J gave up 6 bases and V 4 bases, and 6 bases lay outside the gene matches. The germline V gene has CDR1 SGHVS and CDR2 FQNEAQ. The CDR3 is 16 residues long. The CDR3 loop is CASSSPGQGCNSPLHF. As DNA, the CDR3 is TGTGCCAGCAGCTCACCGGGACAGGGGTGTAATTCACCCCTCCACTTT. Full variable domain (missing parts from reference TRBV7-8 and TRBJ1-6): GAGVSQSPRYKVAKRGQDVALRCDPISGHVSLFWYQQALGQGPEFLTYFQNEAQLDKSGLPSDRFFAERPEGSVSTLKIQRTQQEDSAVYLCASSSPGQGCNSPLHFGNGTRLTVT.

This clonotype was picked up many times. J is TRBJ2-7 and V is TRBV30, with no clear D. This CDR3 spans 12 amino acids. Deletions cut 4 bases from V and 4 bases from J, with 11 bases between. Germline assignment: CDR1 GTSNPN and CDR2 SVGIG (reference sequence). Written as DNA, the CDR3 is TGTGCCTGGAACGCCCACGGATACGAGCAGTACTTC. Translating it yields CAWNAHGYEQYF.

This clonotype was recorded a few times. The rearrangement joins TRBV6-1 to TRBJ2-7; TRBD1 matches 8 bases. V dropped 6 bases and J dropped 3; count of bases not matched to a gene: 10. This CDR3 is 15 amino acids long. Germline assignment: CDR1 MNHNS and CDR2 SASEGT. The CDR3 spells CASRHGGTGHYEQYF. The CDR3 DNA sequence: TGTGCCAGCAGACATGGCGGGACAGGCCACTACGAGCAGTACTTC.

This clonotype was recorded at least ten times. The CDR3 nucleotides read TGTGCCAGTAGTATGATTTGGGAAAAACTGTTTTTT. Encoded protein: CASSMIWEKLFF. The gene calls are TRBV19 and TRBJ1-4; D unclear. The CDR3 contains 12 residues. The germline CDR1 and CDR2 sequences are LNHDA and SQIVND (reference sequence). The ends were cut back, 3 bases at V and 8 bases at J, with 7 bases in the middle.

This clonotype was counted at least ten times. The chain joins TRBV6-5 to TRBJ2-2; D is perhaps TRBD1 or TRBD2 (6 bases each). Germline loops: CDR1 MNHEY, CDR2 SVGAGI. The length of the CDR3 is 14 residues. The V and J ends lost 11 bases and 8 bases respectively, with 21 bases between them. CDR3 coding DNA: TGTGCCGTTAGAGGGGCAGGGGAGGTGGGGGAGCTGTTTTTT. It specifies CAVRGAGEVGELFF.

This sequence joins TRBV6-4 and TRBJ1-1; D is uncertain. CDR1 is MRHNA and CDR2 is SNTAGT in the germline V gene. V shed 5 bases and J shed 0 bases, with 10 bases lying between them. CDR3 length: 14 amino acids. The CDR3 spells CASSPSSMNTEAFF. CDR3 sequence (DNA): TGTGCCAGCAGTCCCAGCAGCATGAACACTGAAGCTTTCTTT.

This clonotype came up many times. The chain carries TRBV3-1 and TRBJ1-6; 8 bases line up with TRBD1. The germline CDR1 and CDR2 sequences are LGHDT and YNNKEL (reference sequence). V lost 6 bases to trimming and J lost 9 bases; unmatched junction nucleotides: 7. This CDR3 region has 14 residues. As DNA, the CDR3 is TGTGCCAGCAGTCTCGGACAGGGAACTTCACCCCTCCACTTT. Protein sequence: CASSLGQGTSPLHF. Using reference TRBV3-1 and TRBJ1-6 for the parts outside the CDR3, the full variable domain is DTAVSQTPKYLVTQMGNDKSIKCEQNLGHDTMYWYKQDSKKFLKIMFSYNNKELIINETVPNRFSPKSPDKAHLNLHINSLELGDSAVYFCASSLGQGTSPLHFGNGTRLTVT.

This clonotype appeared a few times. This chain joins TRBV10-1 and TRBJ2-7, with TRBD2 matching 9 bases. The CDR3 runs to 18 residues. The junction had 20 bases not matched to a gene; V was cut back by 5 bases and J by 6 bases. Germline V lookup: CDR1 WNHNN, CDR2 SYGVQD (reference sequence). This CDR3 reads CASSPPGGSSGRVGEQYF. CDR3 DNA sequence: TGCGCCAGCAGTCCTCCCGGGGGGAGTAGCGGGAGAGTGGGCGAGCAGTACTTC.

In regard to this clonotype: A much larger clone sits a single nucleotide away, making a read error possible. The chain couples TRBV6-1 to TRBJ1-2, with D uncertain. V lost 5 bases and J 8 bases, leaving 21 bases between the germline ends. Germline lookup yields CDR1 MNHNS and CDR2 SASEGT. This CDR3 has 15 amino acids. CDR3 loop: CASSPITKGEGGYTF. The CDR3, as DNA: TGTGCCAGCAGTCCTATTACCAAGGGAGAAGGGGGCTACACCTTC.

This clonotype has at least ten counts. This chain connects TRBV19 to TRBJ2-1; 9 bases agree with TRBD2. J gave up 8 bases and V 10 bases, and 12 bases lay outside the gene matches. In germline, CDR1 is LNHDA, CDR2 SQIVND (reference sequence). This CDR3 has 14 residues. CDR3 nucleotide sequence: TGTGCCACCGAGGCGGGGGGGATCAGGGATGAGCAGTTCTTC. This gives the protein CATEAGGIRDEQFF.

Many counts were recorded for this clonotype. The chain is built from TRBV20-1 and TRBJ1-5; D unresolved. V was cut by 5 bases and J by 3 bases, with 11 bases left in between. The length of the CDR3 is 13 residues. Germline V gives CDR1 DFQATT, CDR2 SNEGSKA (reference sequence). This CDR3 is CSAPTRANQPQHF. CDR3 DNA: TGCAGTGCTCCGACGCGGGCCAATCAGCCCCAGCATTTT.

A note on this clonotype: Because the CDR3 is missing its conserved closing phenylalanine or tryptophan, this is likely a read error. The chain links TRBV20-1 to TRBJ1-5, with a weak D call TRBD1 (5 bases). The germline V and J ends were trimmed by 4 bases and 0 bases, with 16 bases remaining between them. The CDR3 extends over 16 amino acids. The germline gives CDR1 DFQATT, CDR2 SNEGSKA (reference sequence). CDR3 DNA sequence: TGCAGTGCTAACCGTTACGACAGATATAGCAATCAGCCCCAGCATGGT. Its protein product is CSANRYDRYSNQPQHG.